Sequencing of this TCR beta chain was carried out in a study of radiotherapy plus CTLA-4 blockade in lung cancer. Study results and caveats: The study found tumor-derived TCR clones expanded in blood after radiotherapy plus ipilimumab. Early blood T cell clone dynamics reportedly forecast response best, with interferon-beta.

J was trimmed by 2 bases and V by 5 bases; bases with no gene match: 15. Germline values: CDR1 SGHTA, CDR2 FQGTGA. The CDR3 runs 18 residues. Comments on this clone: The antigen is not known.

TCRdb's table, derived via immunoSEQ multiplex PCR, lists solely in-frame clones and lacks some. Of tens of thousands of clones in the sample, 77% are singletons; the top ten hold approximately 2.5%. Patients with chemo-refractory metastatic non-small-cell lung cancer received focal radiation plus CTLA-4 blockade with ipilimumab. The receptor was isolated from a human donor with non-small cell lung cancer whose response to radiotherapy plus ipilimumab could not be evaluated. The V gene is TRBV7-3, the J gene TRBJ2-1, with 7 bases matching TRBD1. This material consisted of peripheral blood, taken from a patient treated with radiotherapy plus ipilimumab. CDR3 coding DNA: TGTGCCAGCAGCGCCAGACCCCTCTTTCAGGGGGCCTACAATGAGCAGTTCTTC. This sequence encodes CASSARPLFQGAYNEQFF.